What follows are 2 T cell receptor beta chains derived from one specimen sequenced in a study of cytomegalovirus exposure and HLA in healthy donors. PCR involved 60 Vbeta and 13 Jbeta primers. Repertoires were generated with immunoSEQ multiplex PCR, while TCRdb's copy carries only in-frame clones and drops some. Here the sample spans fewer than 250,000 clones, 65% to 75% being singletons. The source material was PBMCs. Receptor source: a woman in her twenties or thirties in good health and CMV-seronegative.

The chain joins TRBV28 to TRBJ2-7; TRBD2 aligns across 9 bases. Germline CDR1 reads MDHEN; CDR2 reads SYDVKM. Trimming at V came to 5 bases and at J to 5 bases, leaving 13 bases not matched to a gene. The CDR3 totals 16 residues. CDR3 DNA sequence: TGTGCCAGCAGTCCATCCACTGCGGGAGGGCTCAACGAGCAGTACTTC. Translating gives CASSPSTAGGLNEQYF.

The rearrangement links TRBV10-3 to TRBJ2-7; TRBD2 matches 10 bases. The CDR3 is made up of 16 amino acids. The germline V gene has CDR1 ENHRY and CDR2 SYGVKD. The J segment lost 4 bases and the V segment lost 4 bases, leaving 10 bases of the junction unmatched. The CDR3 is CAISGGRGTSVYEQYF. In DNA, the CDR3 is TGTGCCATCAGTGGGGGGCGGGGGACTAGCGTTTACGAGCAGTACTTC.